A single sample is the source of the 24 T cell receptor beta chains below, sequenced in a study of blood T cell repertoires in COVID-19. Some clones are missing from TCRdb's copy, which holds only in-frame ones; the method was immunoSEQ multiplex PCR. The sample records approximately 170,000 clones, 84% being singletons. Specimen: PBMCs or T cells enriched from blood (not recorded which). The receptors shown here come from a woman between 45 and 65 years old who had recovered from COVID-19.

V is TRBV5-6 and J is TRBJ2-1; TRBD1 aligns across 9 bases. Trimming at V came to 4 bases and at J to 9 bases, leaving 8 bases not matched to a gene. CDR1 is SGHDT and CDR2 is YYEEEE in the germline V gene. CDR3 length: 14 residues. The CDR3 spells CASSLGQGWGEQFF. The CDR3 DNA sequence: TGTGCCAGCAGCCTCGGACAGGGGTGGGGTGAGCAGTTCTTC. Full variable domain (outside the CDR3, taken from reference TRBV5-6 and TRBJ2-1): DAGVTQSPTHLIKTRGQQVTLRCSPKSGHDTVSWYQQALGQGPQFIFQYYEEEERQRGNFPDRFSGHQFPNYSSELNVNALLLGDSALYLCASSLGQGWGEQFFGPGTRLTVL.

J is TRBJ1-2 and V is TRBV18; weak D call: TRBD1 (5 bases). Germline V gives CDR1 KGHSH, CDR2 LQKENI. The CDR3 loop spans 16 amino acids. With 3 bases removed from V and 1 base from J, the gap between germline ends came to 15 bases. The CDR3 loop reads CASSPTPTGFNYGYTF. CDR3 nucleotides: TGTGCCAGCTCACCCACGCCCACAGGTTTTAACTATGGCTACACCTTC.

This chain links TRBV2 with TRBJ1-1; maybe TRBD1 (5 bases). The CDR3 spans 12 residues. V was pared by 5 bases and J by 8 bases, with 12 bases between. Germline values: CDR1 SNHLY, CDR2 FYNNEI. This CDR3 reads CASSSRQGEAFF. In DNA form, the CDR3 reads TGTGCCAGCAGTTCGAGGCAGGGAGAAGCTTTCTTT.

This sequence joins TRBV11-3 and TRBJ2-6; D may be TRBD2 (6 bases). CDR1 and CDR2 (germline): SGHNT, YENEEA. The V and J ends lost 7 bases and 2 bases respectively, with 18 bases between them. The CDR3 contains 17 residues. CDR3: CASTKGGRPPGANVLTF. The DNA of the CDR3 is TGTGCCAGCACCAAAGGAGGGAGGCCCCCTGGGGCCAACGTCCTGACTTTC.

This clone was picked up one time. This chain links TRBV3-1 (or the pseudogene TRBV3-2) with TRBJ2-7; 11 positions match TRBD2. V lost 1 base to trimming and J lost 0 bases; unmatched junction nucleotides: 20. Germline lookup yields CDR1 LGHDT and CDR2 YNNKEL (reference sequence). CDR3 length equals 22 residues. The CDR3 here is CASSQGAGTSGSHRRSSYEQYF. DNA of the CDR3: TGTGCCAGCAGCCAAGGGGCGGGGACTAGCGGTTCCCATCGTAGGAGCTCCTACGAGCAGTACTTC.

This rearrangement joins TRBV9 to TRBJ2-1; 11 positions match TRBD2. This CDR3 has 17 amino acids. V was clipped by 0 bases and J by 9 bases; unmatched bases: 11. Per the germline V gene, CDR1 is SGDLS and CDR2 is YYNGEE. In DNA form, the CDR3 reads TGTGCCAGCAGCGTAGCCATAACTCTAGCGGGAGGAGGTGAGCAGTTCTTC. Amino acid sequence: CASSVAITLAGGGEQFF. The full variable domain, completed using reference TRBV9 and TRBJ2-1, is DSGVTQTPKHLITATGQRVTLRCSPRSGDLSVYWYQQSLDQGLQFLIQYYNGEERAKGNILERFSAQQFPDLHSELNLSSLELGDSALYFCASSVAITLAGGGEQFFGPGTRLTVL.

V usage is TRBV19 and J usage is TRBJ2-1; TRBD2 agrees at 7 bases. CDR3 size: 14 residues. V lost 5 bases, J lost 8 bases, and 9 bases stayed unmatched. Germline CDR1 reads LNHDA; CDR2 reads SQIVND (reference sequence). CDR3 DNA sequence: TGTGCCAGTAGTCCCTCCCGCGGGAGCTATGAGCAGTTCTTC. Encoded protein: CASSPSRGSYEQFF.

The chain employs TRBV14 and TRBJ2-1; TRBD1 agrees at 9 bases. CDR3 length equals 14 residues. V lost 3 bases, J lost 4 bases, and 1 base stayed unmatched. Germline CDR1 and CDR2: SGHDN and FVKESK. CDR3 bases: TGTGCCAGCAGCCATGGACAGGGGTACAATGAGCAGTTCTTC. This sequence encodes CASSHGQGYNEQFF.

The gene calls are TRBV6-1 and TRBJ1-2; possibly TRBD1 for D (6 bases). CDR1 and CDR2 from the germline V gene are MNHNS and SASEGT. The CDR3 has 14 amino acids. V lost 1 base and J 7 bases, leaving 13 bases between the germline ends. This CDR3 reads CASSEGLGAAGYTF. The CDR3 DNA is TGTGCCAGCAGTGAAGGCCTGGGGGCAGCTGGCTACACCTTC.

The CDR3 DNA reads as TGTGCCAGCAGCCCTCCGGGGGTCGGGGAGCTGTTTTTT. It specifies CASSPPGVGELFF. The chain uses TRBV7-2 and TRBJ2-2; maybe TRBD2 (6 bases). This CDR3 is 13 amino acids long. V dropped 5 bases and J dropped 7 bases, with 11 bases sitting between them. The germline CDR1 and CDR2 sequences are SGHTA and FQGNSA.

This clone was recorded once. The chain couples TRBV6-5 to TRBJ1-5; D is uncertain. Trimming stripped 4 bases from V and 6 bases from J, with 7 bases between. The CDR3 totals 12 residues. Germline CDR1 MNHEY, CDR2 SVGAGI. The CDR3: CASSSRGQPQHF. CDR3 nucleotide sequence: TGTGCCAGCAGTTCGCGGGGTCAGCCCCAGCATTTT.

The table lists this clone with a few counts. The chain is built from TRBV10-3 and TRBJ1-1; D gene ambiguous. Germline lookup yields CDR1 ENHRY and CDR2 SYGVKD. CDR3 length: 15 amino acids. V lost 8 bases, J lost 8 bases, and 24 bases lay in between. CDR3 coding DNA: TGTGCCATCTCGTTCCGGGTCGGCGAGGGCTCAGAAGCTTTCTTT. Amino acids: CAISFRVGEGSEAFF.

V usage is TRBV3-1 (or the pseudogene TRBV3-2) and J usage is TRBJ1-5; D not certain. This CDR3 has 16 residues. Germline values: CDR1 LGHDT, CDR2 YNNKEL (reference sequence). V lost 1 base to trimming and J lost 4 bases, with 14 bases between them. CDR3 DNA: TGTGCCAGCAGCCAAGGTGCGGGGAAAGGTAATCAGCCCCAGCATTTT. Translation: CASSQGAGKGNQPQHF.

V gene TRBV27 combines with J gene TRBJ2-7, with 13 bases identical to TRBD2. This CDR3 region has 16 residues. Germline V CDR1 and CDR2: MNHEY, SMNVEV (reference sequence). With V trimmed by 4 bases and J by 3 bases, 6 bases remained unmatched. In DNA, the CDR3 is TGTGCCAGCAGTTCCAGGACTAGCGGGAGTATCTACGAGCAGTACTTC. As protein: CASSSRTSGSIYEQYF.

This chain uses TRBV9 with TRBJ2-7; 10 nucleotides match TRBD1. This CDR3 comprises 16 residues. J lost 4 bases, V lost 4 bases, and 11 bases had no gene match. The germline CDR1 and CDR2 sequences are SGDLS and YYNGEE. The CDR3 spells CASSLIPGTGVYEQYF. As DNA, the CDR3 is TGTGCCAGCAGCTTAATCCCCGGGACAGGGGTTTACGAGCAGTACTTC. The full variable domain, its missing parts supplied by reference TRBV9 and TRBJ2-7, is DSGVTQTPKHLITATGQRVTLRCSPRSGDLSVYWYQQSLDQGLQFLIQYYNGEERAKGNILERFSAQQFPDLHSELNLSSLELGDSALYFCASSLIPGTGVYEQYFGPGTRLTVT.

The CDR3 DNA reads as TGTGCCAGCAGTTACCGAGCAGGGGGAGTTTCACCCCTCCACTTT. This sequence encodes CASSYRAGGVSPLHF. The gene calls are TRBV6-5 and TRBJ1-6; 7 bases line up with TRBD1. Trimming removed 2 bases from V and 9 bases from J; junction bases left unmatched: 7. In germline, CDR1 is MNHEY, CDR2 SVGAGI. The CDR3 extends over 15 amino acids.

V usage is TRBV18 and J usage is TRBJ2-6; D remains unclear. CDR3 length equals 16 residues. Germline V lookup: CDR1 KGHSH, CDR2 LQKENI. V was shortened by 4 bases and J by 1 base, with 11 bases between the two germline ends. CDR3 nucleotide sequence: TGTGCCAGCTCACTCGGTCGTCAATCTGGGGCCAACGTCCTGACTTTC. Translated: CASSLGRQSGANVLTF.

This clone has a single count. V is TRBV21-1 and J is TRBJ2-3; the table assigns TRBD2, which was not confirmed against the DNA. TRBV21-1 is listed as a pseudogene. The CDR3 totals 15 residues. CDR3 region: CASTPLAEFTDTQYF. CDR3 nucleotide sequence: TGTGCCAGCACTCCCCTAGCGGAATTCACAGATACGCAGTATTTT.

The chain uses TRBV7-2 and TRBJ1-2; D is perhaps TRBD1 (6 bases). The ends were cut back, 1 base at V and 8 bases at J, with 17 bases in the middle. The germline V gene has CDR1 SGHTA and CDR2 FQGNSA. The CDR3 loop spans 15 amino acids. Written as DNA, the CDR3 is TGTGCCAGCAGCTTAGAGGTGGGGCAGGGGTACGGCTACACCTTC. This codes for CASSLEVGQGYGYTF.

The V gene is TRBV6-2 or TRBV6-3, the J gene TRBJ2-7; 7 positions agree with TRBD1. This CDR3 has 16 residues. From germline, CDR1 is MNHEY and CDR2 SVGEGT. With 6 bases clipped from V and 3 bases from J, the junction kept 14 bases outside the gene matches. The DNA of the CDR3 is TGTGCCAGCAGCCGTCCTCCGGGACAGAGACACTACGAGCAGTACTTC. It codes for CASSRPPGQRHYEQYF.

The gene calls are TRBV5-1 and TRBJ2-1; 9 nucleotides align to TRBD2. The V gene end was trimmed by 4 bases and the J gene end by 5 bases; junction bases not matched to a gene: 7. Germline-derived CDR1 and CDR2 are SGHRS and YFSETQ. The CDR3 totals 15 residues. The CDR3 DNA reads TGCGCCAGCAGCGAACTAGCGGGCTCTCACAATGAGCAGTTCTTC. Its protein product is CASSELAGSHNEQFF.

The CDR3 here is CASSFGTSSGNTIYF. CDR3 in DNA: TGTGCCAGCAGTTTTGGCACAAGCTCTGGAAACACCATATATTTT. V usage is TRBV28 and J usage is TRBJ1-3; no clear D. This CDR3 has 15 residues. The germline CDR1 and CDR2 sequences are MDHEN and SYDVKM. Trimming took off 3 bases at V and 0 bases at J, with 9 bases between the two ends. Full variable domain (rest looked up from reference TRBV28 and TRBJ1-3): DVKVTQSSRYLVKRTGEKVFLECVQDMDHENMFWYRQDPGLGLRLIYFSYDVKMKEKGDIPEGYSVSREKKERFSLILESASTNQTSMYLCASSFGTSSGNTIYFGEGSWLTVV.

V gene TRBV29-1 combines with J gene TRBJ1-1; no firm D call. V was pared by 6 bases and J by 1 base, with 15 bases between. This CDR3 region has 14 residues. Germline-derived CDR1 and CDR2 are SQVTM and ANQGSEA. The chain's CDR3 is CSVRGRVTNTEAFF. CDR3 coding DNA: TGCAGCGTCCGAGGGCGGGTGACGAACACTGAAGCTTTCTTT.

This clone has only one observation. The V and J genes are TRBV7-2 and TRBJ1-3; no clear D. Trimming shortened V by 4 bases and J by 7 bases, and 20 bases separated the two germline ends. The CDR3 runs to 16 residues. Germline V CDR1 and CDR2: SGHTA, FQGNSA. CDR3 DNA sequence: TGTGCCAGCAGCTCAGATATCCATGGCCTAGGCAACACCATATATTTT. It encodes CASSSDIHGLGNTIYF.